The T cell receptor (beta chain) under discussion was sequenced for a study of technical replicates of blood from a handful of donors. Libraries were prepared by immunoSEQ multiplex PCR; TCRdb keeps only in-frame clonotypes and omits some of them. The table includes some 70,000 clones, over 95% detected once. The clonotype originates from a human donor in good health. The sample taken for sequencing was T cells isolated from PBMCs.

Here the CDR3 reads CASLNYEKLFF. In DNA, the CDR3 is TGTGCCAGCTTGAACTATGAAAAACTGTTTTTT. The chain joins TRBV7-9 to TRBJ1-4, with D uncertain. The CDR3 totals 11 residues. From germline, CDR1 is SEHNR and CDR2 FQNEAQ (reference sequence). V lost 8 bases to trimming and J lost 6 bases, with 7 bases between them.